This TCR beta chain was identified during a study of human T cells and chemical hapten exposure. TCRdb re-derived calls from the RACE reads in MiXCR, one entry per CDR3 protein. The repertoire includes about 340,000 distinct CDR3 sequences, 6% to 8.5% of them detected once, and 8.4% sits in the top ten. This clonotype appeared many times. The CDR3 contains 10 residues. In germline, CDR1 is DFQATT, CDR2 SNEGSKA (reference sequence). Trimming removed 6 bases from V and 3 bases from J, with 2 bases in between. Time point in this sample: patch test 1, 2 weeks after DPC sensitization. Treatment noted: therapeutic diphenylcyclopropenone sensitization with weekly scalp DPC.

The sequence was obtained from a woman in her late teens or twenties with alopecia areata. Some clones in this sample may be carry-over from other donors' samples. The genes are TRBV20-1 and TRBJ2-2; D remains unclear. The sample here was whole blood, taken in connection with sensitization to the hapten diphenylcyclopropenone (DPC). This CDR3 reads CSAYTGELFF. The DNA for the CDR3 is TGCAGTGCCTACACCGGGGAGCTGTTTTTT.